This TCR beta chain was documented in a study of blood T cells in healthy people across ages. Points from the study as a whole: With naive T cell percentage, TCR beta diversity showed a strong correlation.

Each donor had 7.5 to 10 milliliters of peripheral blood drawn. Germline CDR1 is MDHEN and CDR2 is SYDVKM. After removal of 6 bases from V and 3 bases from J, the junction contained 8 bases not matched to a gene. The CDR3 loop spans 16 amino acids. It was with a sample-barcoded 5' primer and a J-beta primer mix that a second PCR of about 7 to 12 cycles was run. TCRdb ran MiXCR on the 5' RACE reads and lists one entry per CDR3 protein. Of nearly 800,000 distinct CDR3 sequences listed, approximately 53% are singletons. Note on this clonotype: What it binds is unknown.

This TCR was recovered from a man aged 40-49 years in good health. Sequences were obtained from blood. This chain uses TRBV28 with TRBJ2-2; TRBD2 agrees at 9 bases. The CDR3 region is CASSKAGGPYTGELFF. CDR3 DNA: TGTGCCAGCAGCAAGGCGGGAGGGCCTTACACCGGGGAGCTGTTTTTT.